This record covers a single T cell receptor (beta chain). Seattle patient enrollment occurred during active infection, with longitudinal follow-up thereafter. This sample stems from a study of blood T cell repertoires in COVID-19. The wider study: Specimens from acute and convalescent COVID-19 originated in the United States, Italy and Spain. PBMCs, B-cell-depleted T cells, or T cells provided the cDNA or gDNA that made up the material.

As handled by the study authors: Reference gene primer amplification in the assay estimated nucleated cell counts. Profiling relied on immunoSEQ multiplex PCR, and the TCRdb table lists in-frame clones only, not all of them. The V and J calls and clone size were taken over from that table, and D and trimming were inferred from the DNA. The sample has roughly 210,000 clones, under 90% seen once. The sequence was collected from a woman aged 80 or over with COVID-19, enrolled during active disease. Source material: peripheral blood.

Here the CDR3 reads CASSPFSGNSPLHF. Written as DNA, the CDR3 is TGTGCCAGCAGCCCCTTTTCGGGGAATTCACCCCTCCACTTT. The genes are TRBV28 and TRBJ1-6; no reliable D call. CDR3 length equals 14 residues. Trimming left V 6 bases short and J 7 bases short, with 13 bases between. The germline V gene has CDR1 MDHEN and CDR2 SYDVKM.